This is a list of T cell receptor beta chains from one sample in a study of CD8 T cells in Susac syndrome. TCRdb re-called the immunoSEQ multiplex PCR reads with MiXCR, one entry per CDR3 protein. The sample yields roughly 250,000 distinct CDR3 sequences, approximately 95% seen once. Sequencing used CD4+ T cells from PBMCs. These TCRs come from a human donor with Susac syndrome. CDR3s leave out the opening cysteine and the closing phenylalanine or tryptophan. The order of the fields is J gene, V gene, D gene, CDR3 protein. A D gene is named only where the DNA matches it firmly.

j_call: TRBJ1-2
v_call: TRBV20-1
d_call: NA
cdr3_aa: SVDLEYGYT

j_call: TRBJ2-2
v_call: TRBV28
d_call: NA
cdr3_aa: ASSLSTGELF

j_call: TRBJ1-2
v_call: TRBV5-1
d_call: TRBD1
cdr3_aa: ASSLRSDRGGGYT

j_call: TRBJ2-5
v_call: TRBV6-5
d_call: NA
cdr3_aa: ASSYSVSGRETQY

j_call: TRBJ2-1
v_call: TRBV18
d_call: NA
cdr3_aa: ASSPVSDYEQF

j_call: TRBJ2-1
v_call: TRBV5-4
d_call: TRBD1
cdr3_aa: ASSSPGGGEQF

j_call: TRBJ2-1
v_call: TRBV5-6
d_call: TRBD2
cdr3_aa: ASSPGLAGAAEQF

j_call: TRBJ1-5
v_call: TRBV20-1
d_call: NA
cdr3_aa: SARLEAQGNQPQH

j_call: TRBJ2-1
v_call: TRBV18
d_call: TRBD1
cdr3_aa: ASSRKGAPSNEQF

j_call: TRBJ2-3
v_call: TRBV30
d_call: NA
cdr3_aa: AWSGSTDTQY

j_call: TRBJ1-1
v_call: TRBV29-1
d_call: NA
cdr3_aa: SVEVAVEAF

j_call: TRBJ1-1
v_call: TRBV30
d_call: NA
cdr3_aa: AWADPRRAF

j_call: TRBJ1-1
v_call: TRBV29-1
d_call: TRBD1
cdr3_aa: SVKKGAPEAF

j_call: TRBJ1-4
v_call: TRBV7-9
d_call: NA
cdr3_aa: ASSAIREKLF

j_call: TRBJ1-5
v_call: TRBV4-1
d_call: NA
cdr3_aa: ASSHTGNQPQH

j_call: TRBJ2-7
v_call: TRBV30
d_call: TRBD1
cdr3_aa: AWSRQGYEQY

j_call: TRBJ2-7
v_call: TRBV20-1
d_call: TRBD2
cdr3_aa: SATPGLAGELGYEQY

j_call: TRBJ2-3
v_call: TRBV30
d_call: TRBD2
cdr3_aa: AWSPGTSGISTDTQY

j_call: TRBJ2-6
v_call: TRBV25-1
d_call: TRBD2
cdr3_aa: ASSSLLAGLSGANVLT

j_call: TRBJ2-7
v_call: TRBV19
d_call: TRBD2
cdr3_aa: ASSARLAGGRRRRSSYEQY

j_call: TRBJ2-7
v_call: TRBV9
d_call: NA
cdr3_aa: ASSVGDYRTYEQY

j_call: TRBJ2-7
v_call: TRBV5-4
d_call: NA
cdr3_aa: ASSLWQVPYEQY

j_call: TRBJ2-5
v_call: TRBV7-6
d_call: TRBD1
cdr3_aa: ASSLAGGEETQY

j_call: TRBJ1-1
v_call: TRBV3-1
d_call: NA
cdr3_aa: ASSQARVAGGTEAF

j_call: TRBJ2-1
v_call: TRBV7-9
d_call: NA
cdr3_aa: ASSLVPVLNEQF

j_call: TRBJ2-4
v_call: TRBV7-9
d_call: NA
cdr3_aa: ASSFGRDKNIQY

j_call: TRBJ2-1
v_call: TRBV6-5
d_call: TRBD2
cdr3_aa: ASSFGLAGGIEQF

j_call: TRBJ1-2
v_call: TRBV30
d_call: TRBD1
cdr3_aa: AWSVPINRDRGYGYT

j_call: TRBJ2-5
v_call: TRBV7-9
d_call: TRBD2
cdr3_aa: ASSAGLAGRGETQY

j_call: TRBJ2-7
v_call: TRBV9
d_call: NA
cdr3_aa: ASSVGPGGAYEQY

j_call: TRBJ2-3
v_call: TRBV12-3/TRBV12-4
d_call: NA
cdr3_aa: ASSLINGRRQGRTDTQY

j_call: TRBJ2-4
v_call: TRBV30
d_call: NA
cdr3_aa: AWNELPGLTKNIQY

j_call: TRBJ1-3
v_call: TRBV6-1
d_call: NA
cdr3_aa: ASSEKLYEGPATGNTIY

j_call: TRBJ2-4
v_call: TRBV15
d_call: TRBD2
cdr3_aa: ATSRDRWASGSSAKNIQY

j_call: TRBJ2-6
v_call: TRBV3-1
d_call: NA
cdr3_aa: ASSQLAGTGANVLT

j_call: TRBJ1-3
v_call: TRBV30
d_call: NA
cdr3_aa: AWTQGAGNTTY

j_call: TRBJ2-2
v_call: TRBV14
d_call: NA
cdr3_aa: ASSQDKGTITGELF

j_call: TRBJ2-2
v_call: TRBV9
d_call: NA
cdr3_aa: ASTSRPSGGELF

j_call: TRBJ2-7
v_call: TRBV27
d_call: NA
cdr3_aa: ASSPRERSGEQY

j_call: TRBJ1-2
v_call: TRBV19
d_call: TRBD1
cdr3_aa: ASTRTGSYGYT

j_call: TRBJ2-7
v_call: TRBV28
d_call: NA
cdr3_aa: ASSSHYEQY

j_call: TRBJ1-4
v_call: TRBV23-1
d_call: NA
cdr3_aa: ASSQSWGRTNEKLF

j_call: TRBJ2-2
v_call: TRBV14
d_call: TRBD2
cdr3_aa: ASSQASGLRSGELF

j_call: TRBJ2-5
v_call: TRBV10-2
d_call: NA
cdr3_aa: ASSDGGQETQY

j_call: TRBJ2-5
v_call: TRBV29-1
d_call: NA
cdr3_aa: SVGTETQY

j_call: TRBJ1-4
v_call: TRBV12-3/TRBV12-4
d_call: NA
cdr3_aa: ASSPDLNEKLF

j_call: TRBJ2-7
v_call: TRBV28
d_call: NA
cdr3_aa: ASRGPADSYEQY

j_call: TRBJ2-7
v_call: TRBV20-1
d_call: TRBD1
cdr3_aa: SARRRKRQGWSYEQY

j_call: TRBJ1-2
v_call: TRBV5-6
d_call: NA
cdr3_aa: ASRRERLDYGYT

j_call: TRBJ2-6
v_call: TRBV12-3/TRBV12-4
d_call: NA
cdr3_aa: ATLRGGSGANVLT

j_call: TRBJ2-1
v_call: TRBV5-6
d_call: NA
cdr3_aa: ASSRGSEQF

j_call: TRBJ2-1
v_call: TRBV7-9
d_call: NA
cdr3_aa: ASSLLGGKRYEQF

j_call: TRBJ1-5
v_call: TRBV5-1
d_call: NA
cdr3_aa: ASSLSTGFNQPQH

j_call: TRBJ1-2
v_call: TRBV30
d_call: TRBD1
cdr3_aa: AWSVEQGGYGYT

j_call: TRBJ2-5
v_call: TRBV20-1
d_call: NA
cdr3_aa: SAQHQETQY

j_call: TRBJ2-5
v_call: TRBV30
d_call: NA
cdr3_aa: AWSPRLQETQY

j_call: TRBJ1-2
v_call: TRBV28
d_call: NA
cdr3_aa: ATIISQGPYGYT

j_call: TRBJ2-7
v_call: TRBV19
d_call: NA
cdr3_aa: ASSIRGEQY

j_call: TRBJ2-1
v_call: TRBV20-1
d_call: NA
cdr3_aa: SARDSLPWSSYNEQF

j_call: TRBJ2-7
v_call: TRBV29-1
d_call: NA
cdr3_aa: SVAWGENYEQY